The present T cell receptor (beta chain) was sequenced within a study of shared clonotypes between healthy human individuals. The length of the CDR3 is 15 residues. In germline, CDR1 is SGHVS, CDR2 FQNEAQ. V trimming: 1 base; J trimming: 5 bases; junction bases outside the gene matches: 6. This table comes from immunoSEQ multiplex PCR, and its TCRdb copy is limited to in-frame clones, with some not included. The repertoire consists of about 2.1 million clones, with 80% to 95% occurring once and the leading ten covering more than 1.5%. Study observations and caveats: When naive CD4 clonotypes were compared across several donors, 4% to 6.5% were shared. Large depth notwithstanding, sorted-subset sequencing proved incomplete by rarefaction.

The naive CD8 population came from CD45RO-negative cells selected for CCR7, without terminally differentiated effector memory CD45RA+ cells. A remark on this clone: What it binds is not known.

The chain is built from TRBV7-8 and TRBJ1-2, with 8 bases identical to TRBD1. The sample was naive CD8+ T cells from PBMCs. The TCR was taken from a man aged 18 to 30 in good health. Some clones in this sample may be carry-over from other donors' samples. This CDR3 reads CASSLGQGAGYGYTF. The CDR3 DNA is TGTGCCAGCAGCTTAGGGCAGGGGGCGGGTTATGGCTACACCTTC.